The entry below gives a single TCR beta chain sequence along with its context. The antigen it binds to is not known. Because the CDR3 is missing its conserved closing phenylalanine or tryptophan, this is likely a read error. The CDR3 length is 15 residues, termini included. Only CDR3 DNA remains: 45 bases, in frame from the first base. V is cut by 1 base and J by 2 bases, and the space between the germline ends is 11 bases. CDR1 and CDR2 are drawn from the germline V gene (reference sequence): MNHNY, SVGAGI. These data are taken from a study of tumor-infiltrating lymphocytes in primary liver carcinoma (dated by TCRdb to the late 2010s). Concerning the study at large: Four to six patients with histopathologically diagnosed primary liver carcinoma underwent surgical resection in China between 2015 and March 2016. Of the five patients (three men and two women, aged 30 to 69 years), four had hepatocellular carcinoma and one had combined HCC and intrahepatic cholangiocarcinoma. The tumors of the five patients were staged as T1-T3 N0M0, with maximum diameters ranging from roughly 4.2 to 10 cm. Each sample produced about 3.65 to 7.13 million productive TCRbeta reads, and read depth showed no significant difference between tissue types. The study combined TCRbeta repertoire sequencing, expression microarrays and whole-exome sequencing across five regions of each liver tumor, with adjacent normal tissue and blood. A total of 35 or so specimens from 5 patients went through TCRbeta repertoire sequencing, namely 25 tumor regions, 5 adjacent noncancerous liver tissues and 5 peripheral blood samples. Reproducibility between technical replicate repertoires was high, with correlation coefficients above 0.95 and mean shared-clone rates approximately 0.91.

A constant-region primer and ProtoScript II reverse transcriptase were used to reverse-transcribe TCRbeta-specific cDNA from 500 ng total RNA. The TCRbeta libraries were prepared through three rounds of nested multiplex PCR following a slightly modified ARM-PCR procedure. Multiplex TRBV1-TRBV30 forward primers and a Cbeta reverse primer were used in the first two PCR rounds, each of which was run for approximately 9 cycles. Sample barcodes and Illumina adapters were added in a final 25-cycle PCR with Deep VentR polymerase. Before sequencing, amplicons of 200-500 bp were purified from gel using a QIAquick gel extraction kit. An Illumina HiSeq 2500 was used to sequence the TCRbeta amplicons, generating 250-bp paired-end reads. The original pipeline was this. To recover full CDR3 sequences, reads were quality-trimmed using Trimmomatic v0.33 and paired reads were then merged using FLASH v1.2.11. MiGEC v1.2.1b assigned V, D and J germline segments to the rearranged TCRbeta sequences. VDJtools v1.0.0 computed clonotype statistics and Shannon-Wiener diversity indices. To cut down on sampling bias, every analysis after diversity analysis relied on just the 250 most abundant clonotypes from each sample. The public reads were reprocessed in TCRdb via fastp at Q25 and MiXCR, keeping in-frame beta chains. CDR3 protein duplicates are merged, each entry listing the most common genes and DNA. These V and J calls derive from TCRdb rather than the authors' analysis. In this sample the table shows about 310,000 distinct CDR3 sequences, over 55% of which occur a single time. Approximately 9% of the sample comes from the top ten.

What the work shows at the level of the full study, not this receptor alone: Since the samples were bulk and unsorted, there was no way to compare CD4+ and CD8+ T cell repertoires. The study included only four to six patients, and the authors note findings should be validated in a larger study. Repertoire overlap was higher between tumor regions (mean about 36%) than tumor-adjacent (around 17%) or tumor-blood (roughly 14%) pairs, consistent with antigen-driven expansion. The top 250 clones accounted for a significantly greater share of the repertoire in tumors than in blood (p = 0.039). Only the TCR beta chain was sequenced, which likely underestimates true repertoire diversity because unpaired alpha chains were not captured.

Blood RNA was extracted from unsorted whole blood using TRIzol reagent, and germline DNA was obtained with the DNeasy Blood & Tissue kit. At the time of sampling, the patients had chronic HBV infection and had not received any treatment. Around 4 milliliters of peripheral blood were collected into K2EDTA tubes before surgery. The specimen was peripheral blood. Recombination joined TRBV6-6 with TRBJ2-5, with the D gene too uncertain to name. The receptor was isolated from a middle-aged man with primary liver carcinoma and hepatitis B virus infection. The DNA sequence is TGTGCCAGCAGTTACTTGGGTGGAAGACAAGAGACCCAGTACATC. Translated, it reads CASSYLGGRQETQYI.